This record concerns one T cell receptor beta chain sequence. What it recognizes is unknown. immunoSEQ v3.0 was run at survey level. The repertoire was sequenced with immunoSEQ multiplex PCR; TCRdb's copy has only in-frame clones and lacks some. This table holds under 50,000 clones, approximately 87% found once. A minimum of one pre-ART and two post-ART PBMC samples existed for each donor. This record belongs to a study of long-term antiretroviral therapy in people with HIV. Study results and limitations: Researchers lacked any data on ART adherence, viral resistance or therapy changes. Specimens of blood were obtained during about 2003 to 2017, possibly under older ART regimens.

Trimming took 0 bases from V and 4 from J, leaving 18 bases between them. CDR3 length: 17 residues. Germline-derived CDR1 and CDR2 are MGHRA and YSYEKL. The rearrangement uses TRBV4-1 and TRBJ1-2; the D gene is possibly TRBD1 (5 bases). The receptor was derived from a woman aged 45 to 65 with HIV. The starting material was unsorted PBMCs, obtained 1.2 years after starting antiretroviral therapy. CDR3 bases: TGCGCCAGCAGCCAAGATCGGGACGGACCGAGAATCTATGGCTACACCTTC. Translated, it gives CASSQDRDGPRIYGYTF.